Presented here are 20 T cell receptor beta chains from one specimen sequenced in a study of spatial heterogeneity in lung cancer. Their target antigens are unknown. Study results and limitations: Tumor mutation counts were tracked by expanded intratumoral alpha and beta TCR counts.

Time point of the sample: sample taken at primary tumor resection. In TCRdb, the 5' RACE reads were re-called with MiXCR into one record per CDR3 protein. Of roughly 2,600 distinct CDR3 sequences listed, 10% to 14% are singletons. This specimen was lung tumor tissue, taken at surgery. Source of these receptors: a male donor with early-stage non-small cell lung cancer.

By proportion, this clonotype is medium-sized. This beta chain represents an off-target read in a library built for alpha chains; its size is of limited meaning. V gene TRBV4-2 combines with J gene TRBJ1-1; 7 nucleotides align to TRBD1. Trimming cost V 0 bases and J 1 base; bases outside gene matches: 8. Germline V lookup: CDR1 LGHNA, CDR2 YNFKEQ. This CDR3 comprises 17 residues. The chain's CDR3 is CASSQDHRGARNTEAFF. The CDR3 DNA is TGTGCCAGCAGCCAAGATCACAGGGGCGCCCGGAACACTGAAGCTTTCTTT.

This clonotype is large (0.1 to 1%) within its sample. The size of this beta chain means little, since it is a stray read in a library made for alpha chains. This chain uses TRBV20-1 with TRBJ2-1, with TRBD1 matching over 9 bases. The V and J ends lost 6 bases and 7 bases, in that order; junction bases with no gene match: 10. This CDR3 is 14 amino acids long. CDR1 DFQATT and CDR2 SNEGSKA come from the germline V gene (reference sequence). The CDR3 DNA reads TGCAGTGCCGGGGACAGGGCCTCTGGGAATGAGCAGTTCTTC. Translation gives CSAGDRASGNEQFF.

By proportion, this clonotype is medium-sized. This beta chain lies outside the target of a library built for alpha chains; its clone size means little. The chain is built from TRBV5-6 and TRBJ2-4; TRBD1 matches 7 bases. There are 13 residues in the CDR3. V lost 3 bases to trimming and J lost 14 bases; unmatched junction nucleotides: 11. The germline CDR1 and CDR2 sequences are SGHDT and YYEEEE. This CDR3 is CASSSKDRAREYF. CDR3 DNA: TGTGCCAGCAGCTCGAAAGACAGGGCCCGTGAGTACTTC.

This clonotype was observed once. This beta chain slipped into a library made for alpha chains as a stray read, so its size is not meaningful. The rearrangement uses TRBV5-1 and TRBJ2-7, with D unresolved. The CDR3 totals 15 residues. V lost 4 bases and J lost 6, with 20 bases in between. Germline-derived CDR1 and CDR2 are SGHRS and YFSETQ. CDR3 bases: TGCGCCAGCAGCCCCGTCCAGCCCGCTTTCGGCGAGCAGTACTTC. This gives the protein CASSPVQPAFGEQYF.

This clonotype was detected many times. This beta chain is a stray sequence in a library constructed for alpha chains; its clone size is not meaningful. The rearrangement joins TRBV6-5 to TRBJ2-1; 9 positions agree with TRBD2. Per germline, CDR1 MNHEY and CDR2 SVGAGI. V shed 6 bases and J 9 bases; nucleotides not matched to a gene: 6. CDR3 length equals 13 residues. The CDR3 DNA reads TGTGCCAGCAGCGGCGGGGGGGTTAGTGAGCAGTTCTTC. Residues: CASSGGGVSEQFF.

By share of the sample, this clonotype is medium-sized. Since it is a stray read in a library aimed at alpha chains, this beta chain has a size that is not meaningful. The chain is built from TRBV7-3 and TRBJ2-1, with 14 bases aligning to TRBD2. The ends lost 1 base at V and 12 bases at J; junction bases unmatched: 17. Germline V gene sequence: CDR1 SGHTA, CDR2 FQGTGA. The CDR3 consists of 19 residues. The CDR3 DNA is TGTGCCAGCAGCTTAAATGGACTAGCGGGAGGTACTGGGTGTATAGGGCAGTTCTTC. The encoded protein is CASSLNGLAGGTGCIGQFF.

By share, this clonotype ranks as medium-sized. This beta chain is a stray read from a library made for alpha chains; its abundance is not meaningful. The rearrangement links TRBV6-2 or TRBV6-3 to TRBJ1-1; D is unclear. Germline V gene lookup returns CDR1 MNHEY and CDR2 SVGEGT. V was clipped by 8 bases and J by 1 base, with 14 bases between them. The CDR3 totals 14 residues. The CDR3 nucleotides read TGTGCCAGCCGCGAAGGTTCGGGGAACACTGAAGCTTTCTTT. This sequence encodes CASREGSGNTEAFF.

This clonotype is categorized as medium-sized. Since the library was made to target alpha chains, this beta chain is a stray read and its abundance is not meaningful. The CDR3 coding sequence is TGTGCCAGCAGCTTCCTAGCGGGGGCCTCCTACAATGAGCAGTTCTTC. The encoded protein is CASSFLAGASYNEQFF. The rearrangement uses TRBV11-2 and TRBJ2-1, with TRBD2 matching 10 bases. Germline-derived CDR1 and CDR2 are SGHAT and FQNNGV. This CDR3 has 16 amino acids. V was pared by 3 bases and J by 0 bases, with 2 bases of the junction left unmatched. Using reference TRBV11-2 and TRBJ2-1 for the parts outside the CDR3, the full variable domain is EAGVAQSPRYKIIEKRQSVAFWCNPISGHATLYWYQQILGQGPKLLIQFQNNGVVDDSQLPKDRFSAERLKGVDSTLKIQPAKLEDSAVYLCASSFLAGASYNEQFFGPGTRLTVL.

This clonotype is large (0.1 to 1%) in the sample. This beta chain is a stray sequence in a library constructed for alpha chains; its clone size is not meaningful. The gene calls are TRBV5-4 and TRBJ1-1, with a possible D match to TRBD1 (5 bases). Per germline, CDR1 SGHNT and CDR2 YYREEE (reference sequence). V dropped 5 bases and J dropped 0 bases, with 11 bases sitting between them. The CDR3 is 14 residues long. The CDR3: CASRLGGMNTEAFF. CDR3 nucleotides: TGTGCCAGCAGGCTTGGGGGGATGAACACTGAAGCTTTCTTT.

This clonotype is termed medium-sized. The library was prepared for alpha chains; this beta chain is a stray read, so its frequency means little. The rearrangement uses TRBV7-2 and TRBJ2-4; no firm D call. This CDR3 spans 13 amino acids. Germline CDR1 reads SGHTA; CDR2 reads FQGNSA. Between the trimmed V and J ends, which lost 6 bases and 9 bases, there was a span of 15 bases. The CDR3 loop is CASSVSEKGIQYF. CDR3 sequence (DNA): TGTGCCAGCAGTGTGTCCGAAAAGGGCATTCAGTACTTC.

This clonotype occurred many times. This beta chain slipped into a library made for alpha chains as a stray read, so its size is not meaningful. The chain combines TRBV20-1 with TRBJ2-3; no clear D. The V and J ends lost 0 bases and 2 bases respectively, with 9 bases between them. Germline CDR1 and CDR2: DFQATT and SNEGSKA (reference sequence). The length of the CDR3 is 14 residues. The CDR3 protein is CSARDNRLTDTQYF. The CDR3 nucleotides read TGCAGTGCTAGAGATAATCGGCTCACAGATACGCAGTATTTT.

A remark on this clonotype: Being off target in a library aimed at alpha chains, this beta chain has a size of little meaning. The chain recombines TRBV23-1 with TRBJ2-1; 9 bases align to TRBD1. TRBV23-1 is an ORF, with its function uncertain. The V gene end was trimmed by 5 bases and the J gene end by 8 bases; junction bases not matched to a gene: 10. The CDR3 contains 15 residues. The chain's CDR3 is CASSRRTGVGDEQFF. The CDR3 bases are TGCGCCAGCAGTAGAAGGACAGGGGTCGGCGATGAGCAGTTCTTC.

Turning to this clonotype: Since it is a stray read in a library aimed at alpha chains, this beta chain has a size that is not meaningful. The V and J genes are TRBV6-2 or TRBV6-3 and TRBJ1-1; unclear D gene. The V gene lost 2 bases and the J gene lost 5 bases, with 9 bases spanning the gap. CDR3 size: 13 residues. CDR1 is MNHEY, CDR2 SVGEGT, per germline. CDR3 in amino acids: CASSYREETEAFF. In nucleotides, the CDR3 is TGTGCCAGCAGTTACAGGGAGGAGACTGAAGCTTTCTTT.

In its sample, this clonotype was seen many times. Being off target in a library aimed at alpha chains, this beta chain has a size of little meaning. V gene TRBV20-1 combines with J gene TRBJ2-2; 7 bases agree with TRBD2. The J segment lost 4 bases and the V segment lost 2 bases, leaving 4 bases of the junction unmatched. The CDR3 contains 14 residues. CDR1 DFQATT and CDR2 SNEGSKA come from the germline V gene (reference sequence). The CDR3 bases are TGCAGTGCTAGATCGGGGGGTAGCACCGGGGAGCTGTTTTTT. Translated: CSARSGGSTGELFF.

This clonotype is medium-sized by share. As an off-target read in a library built for alpha chains, this beta chain has a frequency of little significance. The chain employs TRBV12-3 or TRBV12-4 and TRBJ2-3; 10 nucleotides line up with TRBD2. This CDR3 comprises 15 residues. The junction had 8 bases not matched to a gene; V was cut back by 7 bases and J by 4 bases. CDR3 sequence (DNA): TGTGCCAGCACCCGAGCGGGGGGGCAGGCAGATACGCAGTATTTT. Residues: CASTRAGGQADTQYF.

By share, this clonotype counts as medium-sized. The library was built for alpha chains, so this beta chain is an off-target read and its size means little. V is TRBV3-1 and J is TRBJ2-7; D possibly matches TRBD1 or TRBD2 (5 bases each). V lost 0 bases and J 2 bases, leaving 11 bases between the germline ends. This CDR3 is 15 amino acids long. Germline V lookup: CDR1 LGHDT, CDR2 YNNKEL (reference sequence). Here the CDR3 DNA reads TGTGCCAGCAGCCAAGACCCCGGGGACCCCTACGAGCAGTACTTC. Its translation: CASSQDPGDPYEQYF.

Turning to this clonotype: Since the library was made to target alpha chains, this beta chain is a stray read and its abundance is not meaningful. The rearrangement joins TRBV7-3 to TRBJ1-2; 12 positions agree with TRBD1. With V trimmed by 5 bases and J by 2 bases, 6 bases remained unmatched. This CDR3 comprises 16 residues. In germline, CDR1 is SGHTA, CDR2 FQGTGA. DNA of the CDR3: TGTGCCAGCAGCCGTACCGGGACAGGGGGCAACTATGGCTACACCTTC. This gives the protein CASSRTGTGGNYGYTF.

This clonotype is judged medium-sized. The library was designed around alpha chains, so this beta chain is a stray read whose abundance carries little weight. The genes are TRBV20-1 and TRBJ2-1, with 14 positions matching TRBD2. V lost 4 bases, J lost 8 bases, and 4 bases stayed unmatched. The CDR3 runs 14 residues. Germline CDR1 DFQATT, CDR2 SNEGSKA (reference sequence). DNA of the CDR3: TGCAGTGCTACGACTAGCGGGGGGGCCCATGAGCAGTTCTTC. As protein: CSATTSGGAHEQFF.

Judged by abundance, this clonotype is medium-sized. A library made for alpha chains picked up this beta chain off target, so its size means little. The V gene is TRBV5-6, the J gene TRBJ2-7; 13 bases are shared with TRBD2. The CDR3 loop spans 15 amino acids. The ends lost 4 bases at V and 2 bases at J; junction bases unmatched: 3. CDR1 is SGHDT and CDR2 is YYEEEE in the germline V gene. The CDR3 DNA sequence: TGTGCCAGCAGCGGTGGGACTAGCGGGGCCTACGAGCAGTACTTC. It specifies CASSGGTSGAYEQYF.

This clonotype is medium-sized. The library was designed around alpha chains, so this beta chain is a stray read whose abundance carries little weight. The chain is built from TRBV28 and TRBJ1-4; D gene uncertain. This CDR3 spans 14 amino acids. The V end lost 6 bases, the J end lost 8 bases, and 16 bases lay between the germline ends. From germline, CDR1 is MDHEN and CDR2 SYDVKM. The CDR3 region has the DNA TGTGCCAGCAGCCCCCCAGGCGGAGGGGAAAAACTGTTTTTT. Encoded protein: CASSPPGGGEKLFF.